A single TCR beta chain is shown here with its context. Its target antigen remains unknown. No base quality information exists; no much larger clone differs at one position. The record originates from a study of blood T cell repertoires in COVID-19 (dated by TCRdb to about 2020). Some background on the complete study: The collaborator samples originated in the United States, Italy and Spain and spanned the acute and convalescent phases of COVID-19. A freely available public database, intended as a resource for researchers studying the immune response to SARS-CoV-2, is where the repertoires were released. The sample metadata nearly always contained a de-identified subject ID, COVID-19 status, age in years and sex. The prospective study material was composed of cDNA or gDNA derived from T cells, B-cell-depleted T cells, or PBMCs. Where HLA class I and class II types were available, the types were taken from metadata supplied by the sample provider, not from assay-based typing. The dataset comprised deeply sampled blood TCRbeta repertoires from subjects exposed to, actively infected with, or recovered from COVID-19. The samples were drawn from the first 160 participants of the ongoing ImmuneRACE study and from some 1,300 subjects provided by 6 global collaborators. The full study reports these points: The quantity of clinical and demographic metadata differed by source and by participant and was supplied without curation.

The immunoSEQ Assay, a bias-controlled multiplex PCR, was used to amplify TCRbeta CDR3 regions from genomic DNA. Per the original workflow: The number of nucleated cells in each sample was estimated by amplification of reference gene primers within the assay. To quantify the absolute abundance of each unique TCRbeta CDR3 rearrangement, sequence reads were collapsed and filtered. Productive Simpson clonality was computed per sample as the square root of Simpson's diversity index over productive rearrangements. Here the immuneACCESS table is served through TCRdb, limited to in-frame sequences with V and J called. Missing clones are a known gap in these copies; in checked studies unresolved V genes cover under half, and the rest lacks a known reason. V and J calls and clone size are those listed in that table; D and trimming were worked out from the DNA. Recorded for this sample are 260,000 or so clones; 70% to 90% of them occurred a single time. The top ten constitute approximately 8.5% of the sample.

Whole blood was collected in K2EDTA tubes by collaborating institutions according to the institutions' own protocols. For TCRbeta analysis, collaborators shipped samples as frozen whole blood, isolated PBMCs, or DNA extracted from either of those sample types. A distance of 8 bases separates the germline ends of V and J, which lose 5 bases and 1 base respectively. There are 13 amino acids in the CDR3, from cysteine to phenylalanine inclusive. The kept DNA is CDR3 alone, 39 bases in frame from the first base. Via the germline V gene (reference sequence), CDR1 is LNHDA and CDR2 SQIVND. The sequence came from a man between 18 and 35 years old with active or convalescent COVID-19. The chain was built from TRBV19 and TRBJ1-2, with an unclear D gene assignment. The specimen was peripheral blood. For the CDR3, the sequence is CASSPRVNYGYTF. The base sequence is TGTGCCAGTAGTCCCCGGGTTAACTATGGCTACACCTTC.